The sequence of this T cell receptor (beta chain) was determined in a study of response to subunit inactivated influenza vaccine. MiXCR, run by TCRdb on the RT-PCR reads, gives a single entry per CDR3 protein. Here the sample spans about 700,000 distinct CDR3 sequences, approximately 13% being singletons. CDR1 is LGHNA and CDR2 is YSLEER in the germline V gene. The CDR3 is made up of 15 amino acids. V was shortened by 2 bases and J by 1 base, with 8 bases between the two germline ends. Remarks on this clonotype: Antigen unknown.

Study conclusions and caveats: That few new T cells are recruited by each seasonal influenza vaccination was the authors' suggestion.

V and J are TRBV4-3 and TRBJ1-4; no reliable D call. The receptor comes from a man aged 50 to 60 who received an inactivated influenza vaccine. The sequencing here drew on PBMCs from blood, taken 14 to 15 days before vaccination. This chain's CDR3 is CASSQKQRTNEKLFF. Here the CDR3 DNA reads TGCGCCAGCAGCCAAAAACAACGAACTAATGAAAAACTGTTTTTT.